The 23 T cell receptor beta chains below come from one sample, sequenced in a study of T cells in Graves' hyperthyroidism and ophthalmopathy. Amplification of TCR beta CDR3 regions was performed using RNA transcripts as template. An initial round of RT-PCR targeting the TCR CDR3 relied on the HTBI primer set. A single record per CDR3 protein comes from TCRdb applying MiXCR to the multiplex PCR reads. The sample has roughly 290,000 distinct CDR3 sequences, approximately 17% seen once. Sequenced input: blood. Source of these receptors: an older woman with Graves' ophthalmopathy.

This clonotype was seen a few times. The J gene is TRBJ2-6, the V gene TRBV6-1, with D tentatively TRBD1 or TRBD2 (5 bases each). The ends were cut back, 7 bases at V and 0 bases at J, with 13 bases in the middle. Germline V gene data show CDR1 as MNHNS and CDR2 as SASEGT. This CDR3 is 16 amino acids long. CDR3 in DNA: TGTGCCAGCACCCGGGACCCAAGCTCTGGGGCCAACGTCCTGACTTTC. Its protein is CASTRDPSSGANVLTF.

This clonotype was detected ten times or more. The J gene is TRBJ2-2, the V gene TRBV9; maybe TRBD1 (6 bases). Trimming removed 2 bases from V and 0 bases from J, with 14 bases in between. The germline gives CDR1 SGDLS, CDR2 YYNGEE. CDR3 length: 17 amino acids. As DNA, the CDR3 is TGTGCCAGCAGCGTTCGCCGGGACAAATCGAACACCGGGGAGCTGTTTTTT. This translates into CASSVRRDKSNTGELFF.

There are a few counts of this clonotype. V and J are TRBV7-2 and TRBJ1-4, with TRBD1 as a possible D gene (5 bases). CDR3 size: 14 residues. The ends were cut back, 4 bases at V and 8 bases at J, with 14 bases in the middle. Germline assignment: CDR1 SGHTA and CDR2 FQGNSA. In DNA form, the CDR3 reads TGTGCCAGCAGCTCAATGGGGCTGAAGGAAAAACTGTTTTTT. This sequence encodes CASSSMGLKEKLFF.

This clonotype occurred many times. The chain employs TRBV5-1 and TRBJ1-1, with D possibly matching TRBD1 (5 bases). The germline V gene encodes CDR1 SGHRS and CDR2 YFSETQ. Trimming left V 7 bases short and J 0 bases short, with 16 bases between. The CDR3 spans 15 residues. CDR3 loop: CASSPYGGLNTEAFF. As DNA, the CDR3 is TGCGCCAGCTCCCCTTACGGGGGGTTGAACACTGAAGCTTTCTTT.

Only a few counts were recorded for this clonotype. Here the CDR3 DNA reads TGTGCCAGTAGTAAGAGTGGCTATGGCTACACCTTC. It codes for CASSKSGYGYTF. This sequence joins TRBV19 and TRBJ1-2, with D hard to call. Trimming shortened V by 4 bases and J by 4 bases, and 7 bases separated the two germline ends. The CDR3 consists of 12 residues. The germline V gene encodes CDR1 LNHDA and CDR2 SQIVND (reference sequence).

This clonotype was detected a few times. The chain uses TRBV20-1 and TRBJ2-7; D possibly matches TRBD1 or TRBD2 (6 bases each). This CDR3 comprises 14 residues. Per germline, CDR1 DFQATT and CDR2 SNEGSKA (reference sequence). The germline V and J ends were trimmed by 2 bases and 8 bases, with 19 bases remaining between them. The CDR3 bases are TGCAGTGCTAGAAAAGGCGGGACAAGTGAGCAGCAGTACTTC. This sequence encodes CSARKGGTSEQQYF.

In its sample, this clonotype was seen many times. This chain connects TRBV27 to TRBJ1-1, with TRBD1 identical over 11 bases. CDR3 length equals 15 residues. CDR1 is MNHEY and CDR2 is SMNVEV in the germline V gene (reference sequence). J gave up 2 bases and V 5 bases, and 4 bases lay outside the gene matches. CDR3 residues: CASSPDRGLNTEAFF. The CDR3 DNA reads as TGTGCCAGCAGTCCGGACAGGGGGCTCAACACTGAAGCTTTCTTT.

The V call is TRBV19, the J call TRBJ1-1; D ambiguous. The CDR3 is made up of 14 amino acids. Per the germline V gene, CDR1 is LNHDA and CDR2 is SQIVND (reference sequence). V dropped 7 bases and J dropped 8 bases, with 20 bases sitting between them. The CDR3 DNA sequence: TGTGCCAGTACCTCCATCACCTTGGTGAACGAAGCTTTCTTT. Amino acid sequence: CASTSITLVNEAFF.

This clonotype has ten or more counts. This chain connects TRBV7-9 to TRBJ1-2; D unresolved. Germline CDR1 and CDR2: SEHNR and FQNEAQ (reference sequence). V was clipped by 7 bases and J by 6 bases, with 12 bases between them. The CDR3 has 12 residues. CDR3 in amino acids: CASTLDQHGYTF. The CDR3 nucleotides are TGTGCCAGCACCCTGGATCAGCATGGCTACACCTTC.

This clonotype was recorded a few times. The chain carries TRBV15 and TRBJ2-5; D not certain. Matching the DNA end better, TRBJ2-1 makes the J call doubtful. The CDR3 has 13 residues. Germline V gene data show CDR1 as LNHNV and CDR2 as YYDKDF (reference sequence). The chain's CDR3 is CATSSRFKETQFF. The CDR3 region has the DNA TGTGCCACCAGCTCCAGATTCAAAGAGACCCAGTTCTTC.

V is TRBV29-1 and J is TRBJ2-1, with 8 positions matching TRBD1. This CDR3 is built from 16 residues. Germline CDR1 is SQVTM and CDR2 is ANQGSEA. V dropped 0 bases and J dropped 0; count of bases not matched to a gene: 4. The CDR3 sequence: CSVEDQGASSYNEQFF. The CDR3 DNA sequence: TGCAGCGTTGAAGATCAGGGGGCTAGCTCCTACAATGAGCAGTTCTTC.

The chain uses TRBV11-2 and TRBJ2-5, with TRBD1 matching over 7 bases. The CDR3 consists of 15 residues. Losses at the gene ends were 1 base for V and 4 bases for J; bases not matched to a gene: 6. Germline CDR1 is SGHAT and CDR2 is FQNNGV. In DNA, the CDR3 is TGTGCCAGCAGCTTAGCCCGACAGGGAACAGAGACCCAGTACTTC. The encoded protein is CASSLARQGTETQYF.

This clonotype was picked up many times. The chain joins TRBV4-3 to TRBJ2-2; D remains unclear. CDR1 LGHNA and CDR2 YSLEER come from the germline V gene. The CDR3 has 16 residues. Trimming took 1 base from V and 3 from J, leaving 12 bases between them. The CDR3 spells CASSQAQYGDTGELFF. CDR3 nucleotides: TGCGCCAGCAGCCAAGCACAGTATGGGGACACCGGGGAGCTGTTTTTT.

This clonotype has at least ten counts. J is TRBJ1-6 and V is TRBV2; maybe TRBD1 (5 bases). This CDR3 contains 14 residues. Trimming stripped 1 base from V and 8 bases from J, with 9 bases between. Germline V gene sequence: CDR1 SNHLY, CDR2 FYNNEI. CDR3 amino acids: CASSEDRLDSPLHF. The CDR3 DNA reads as TGTGCCAGCAGTGAAGACAGGCTAGATTCACCCCTCCACTTT.

At least ten counts were recorded for this clonotype. The chain's CDR3 is CASRGGLTSGEQYF. CDR3 DNA: TGTGCCAGCAGGGGGGGGCTAACCTCGGGTGAGCAGTACTTC. The V call is TRBV28, the J call TRBJ2-7; perhaps TRBD2 as D (7 bases). V was cut by 6 bases and J by 7 bases, with 19 bases left in between. This CDR3 region has 14 residues. The germline gives CDR1 MDHEN, CDR2 SYDVKM.

The chain couples TRBV7-6 to TRBJ2-1, with TRBD2 identical over 9 bases. CDR1 SGHVS and CDR2 FNYEAQ come from the germline V gene. The V and J ends lost 1 base and 4 bases, in that order; junction bases with no gene match: 5. This CDR3 is 16 amino acids long. This CDR3 reads CASSLVRREGYNEQFF. The CDR3 DNA follows: TGTGCCAGCAGCTTAGTTCGGCGGGAGGGTTACAATGAGCAGTTCTTC.

About this clonotype: A read error is possible here, since a much larger clone lies one base away. V and J are TRBV27 and TRBJ1-2; perhaps TRBD1 as D (6 bases). The ends were cut back, 5 bases at V and 8 bases at J, with 24 bases in the middle. The CDR3 contains 16 residues. In germline, CDR1 is MNHEY, CDR2 SMNVEV (reference sequence). The DNA for the CDR3 is TGTGCCAGCAGTGATCCGGCGACAGGACCCTCGGGAGGCTACACCTTC. This encodes CASSDPATGPSGGYTF.

This chain's CDR3 is CASSPMTSGPTDTQYF. The CDR3 DNA follows: TGTGCCAGCTCGCCGATGACTAGCGGGCCGACAGATACGCAGTATTTT. The rearrangement joins TRBV18 to TRBJ2-3; 10 positions agree with TRBD2. The CDR3 runs to 16 residues. Trimming removed 6 bases from V and 3 bases from J; junction bases left unmatched: 9. CDR1 is KGHSH and CDR2 is LQKENI in the germline V gene.

This clonotype was seen repeatedly, ten times or more. The genes are TRBV12-3 or TRBV12-4 and TRBJ1-1, with 11 positions matching TRBD1. The CDR3 has 17 amino acids. J was trimmed by 8 bases and V by 3 bases; bases with no gene match: 14. The CDR3 region has the DNA TGTGCCAGCAGTTTTGTGTTGGGGACAGGGGGGCTTGACGAAGCTTTCTTT. It is translated as CASSFVLGTGGLDEAFF.

This clonotype turned up a few times. The chain links TRBV7-6 to TRBJ1-2; no definite D call. V lost 1 base, J lost 4 bases, and 13 bases lay in between. Germline V gene sequence: CDR1 SGHVS, CDR2 FNYEAQ. The CDR3 runs to 15 residues. This CDR3 reads CASSLDSEGAYGYTF. The DNA for the CDR3 is TGTGCCAGCAGCTTAGATTCTGAGGGTGCCTATGGCTACACCTTC.

This clonotype was detected only a few times. This rearrangement joins TRBV7-2 to TRBJ2-1, with 13 bases matching TRBD2. V lost 4 bases, J lost 10 bases, and 7 bases stayed unmatched. Germline V lookup: CDR1 SGHTA, CDR2 FQGNSA. This CDR3 is 15 amino acids long. CDR3 amino acids: CASSSTSGGAREQFF. The CDR3 DNA follows: TGTGCCAGCAGCTCAACTAGCGGGGGGGCCAGGGAGCAGTTCTTC.

The rearrangement uses TRBV18 and TRBJ1-2, with 8 nucleotides matching TRBD1. CDR1 and CDR2 (germline): KGHSH, LQKENI. CDR3 size: 12 residues. V lost 3 bases, J lost 7 bases, and 1 base stayed unmatched. CDR3 DNA: TGTGCCAGCTCACCGGACAGGGTTGGCTACACCTTC. Amino acid sequence: CASSPDRVGYTF.

This clonotype has ten or more counts. V and J are TRBV5-6 and TRBJ2-7; D is uncertain. CDR1 is SGHDT and CDR2 is YYEEEE in the germline V gene. Trimming took off 0 bases at V and 5 bases at J, with 9 bases between the two ends. The CDR3 length is 13 residues. The CDR3 protein is CASSLVGSNEQYF. The CDR3 coding sequence is TGTGCCAGCAGCTTGGTCGGGTCCAACGAGCAGTACTTC. Filled out from reference TRBV5-6 and TRBJ2-7, the complete variable domain reads DAGVTQSPTHLIKTRGQQVTLRCSPKSGHDTVSWYQQALGQGPQFIFQYYEEEERQRGNFPDRFSGHQFPNYSSELNVNALLLGDSALYLCASSLVGSNEQYFGPGTRLTVT.